These 15 T cell receptor beta chains originate from one sample sequenced in a study of cytomegalovirus exposure and HLA in healthy donors. This PCR relied on a set of 60 Vbeta primers and 13 Jbeta primers. The assay was immunoSEQ multiplex PCR, and TCRdb's table has in-frame clones only and misses some. The sample consists of about 140,000 clones, around 73% of them appearing once. Sequencing was carried out using PBMCs. These receptors were collected from a woman aged 40-49 years in good health and CMV-seronegative.

This clone turned up a few times. Other nucleotide sequences from this sample produce the same CDR3. This chain connects TRBV11-2 to TRBJ1-2; D is ambiguous. The V gene lost 0 bases and the J gene lost 4 bases, with 12 bases spanning the gap. The CDR3 has 15 amino acids. Per germline, CDR1 SGHAT and CDR2 FQNNGV. The CDR3 DNA follows: TGTGCCAGCAGCTTAGATCTCACGGGGATCTATGGCTACACCTTC. It encodes CASSLDLTGIYGYTF.

This chain links TRBV6-1 with TRBJ1-2; 9 bases match TRBD1. CDR3 length: 15 residues. Germline trimming cut 6 bases from V and 2 bases from J; bases unmatched to any gene: 7. Germline lookup yields CDR1 MNHNS and CDR2 SASEGT. CDR3 loop: CASRDPDRGNYGYTF. The CDR3 DNA reads TGTGCCAGCAGGGACCCGGACAGGGGAAACTATGGCTACACCTTC.

The DNA for the CDR3 is TGTGCCACCAGCAGAGATTCCCTTAATTCACCCCTCCACTTT. It encodes CATSRDSLNSPLHF. The J gene is TRBJ1-6, the V gene TRBV15; unclear D gene. This CDR3 has 14 residues. Trimming removed 0 bases at V and 6 bases at J, with 6 bases between. In germline, CDR1 is LNHNV, CDR2 YYDKDF (reference sequence).

The gene calls are TRBV5-6 and TRBJ1-4; D perhaps matches TRBD1 (5 bases). This CDR3 has 14 residues. Germline V CDR1 and CDR2: SGHDT, YYEEEE. V lost 2 bases to trimming and J lost 8 bases, with 13 bases between them. In nucleotides, the CDR3 is TGTGCCAGCAGCTTCGGGGGGGATTGGGAAAAACTGTTTTTT. Translating gives CASSFGGDWEKLFF.

The chain joins TRBV5-6 to TRBJ2-3; 9 positions match TRBD1. With V trimmed by 5 bases and J by 15 bases, 10 bases remained unmatched. The CDR3 is 12 residues long. The germline V gene encodes CDR1 SGHDT and CDR2 YYEEEE. CDR3 in amino acids: CASSPGRTGDYF. The CDR3 region has the DNA TGTGCCAGCAGTCCTGGTAGGACAGGGGATTATTTT.

The chain is built from TRBV5-8 and TRBJ2-7; D ambiguous. The ends were cut back, 4 bases at V and 2 bases at J, with 10 bases in the middle. Germline V gene data show CDR1 as SGHTS and CDR2 as YDEGEE. The CDR3 runs 13 residues. This CDR3 is CASSRRDTYEQYV. In DNA, the CDR3 is TGTGCCAGCAGCCGCAGAGACACCTACGAGCAGTACGTC.

The chain carries TRBV6-1 and TRBJ1-1, with a weak D call TRBD1 (5 bases). The germline V gene has CDR1 MNHNS and CDR2 SASEGT. This CDR3 has 14 amino acids. Trimming took off 7 bases at V and 1 base at J, with 13 bases between the two ends. The CDR3 DNA reads TGTGCCAGCATCAGACCTGGACAGAACACTGAAGCTTTCTTT. Its protein product is CASIRPGQNTEAFF.

The chain carries TRBV7-8 and TRBJ1-1; possibly TRBD1 for D (5 bases). V dropped 6 bases and J dropped 5 bases, with 13 bases sitting between them. The germline V gene has CDR1 SGHVS and CDR2 FQNEAQ. This CDR3 has 13 residues. In nucleotides, the CDR3 is TGTGCCAGCAGTCCACCAGGGAGGACTGAAGCTTTCTTT. It is translated as CASSPPGRTEAFF. The variable domain in full, with the rest retrieved from reference TRBV7-8 and TRBJ1-1, is GAGVSQSPRYKVAKRGQDVALRCDPISGHVSLFWYQQALGQGPEFLTYFQNEAQLDKSGLPSDRFFAERPEGSVSTLKIQRTQQEDSAVYLCASSPPGRTEAFFGQGTRLTVV.

The V call is TRBV20-1, the J call TRBJ1-1; TRBD1 is a possible D gene (6 bases). Germline V lookup: CDR1 DFQATT, CDR2 SNEGSKA (reference sequence). The CDR3 contains 11 residues. CDR3 sequence (DNA): TGCAAAACAGGGCTGAACACTGAAGCTTTCTTT. Translating gives CKTGLNTEAFF.

The count of this clone is one. The chain is built from TRBV7-9 and TRBJ2-7; 8 positions match TRBD1. This CDR3 comprises 13 residues. Germline V CDR1 and CDR2: SEHNR, FQNEAQ (reference sequence). The junction had 5 bases not matched to a gene; V was cut back by 5 bases and J by 5 bases. In DNA form, the CDR3 reads TGTGCCAGCAGCCTCCTGACAGGGGACGAGCAGTACTTC. Translated: CASSLLTGDEQYF.

This clone was found once. This chain connects TRBV7-9 to TRBJ2-3; 7 bases match TRBD2. The CDR3 runs to 14 residues. V shed 5 bases and J 2 bases; nucleotides not matched to a gene: 4. From germline, CDR1 is SEHNR and CDR2 FQNEAQ (reference sequence). CDR3 in DNA: TGTGCCAGCAGCCGCGGGGGAACCACAGATACGCAGTATTTT. Translated: CASSRGGTTDTQYF.

In the case of this clone: One end of the junction does not line up with germline, which may come from a read error. Other DNA sequences in this sample translate to the same CDR3. The chain combines TRBV27 with TRBJ2-2; 9 positions agree with TRBD1. The CDR3 has 15 residues. Per germline, CDR1 MNHEY and CDR2 SMNVEV (reference sequence). The CDR3 loop reads CASRQQGAVTGELFF. The CDR3 bases are TGTGCCAGCAGACAACAGGGGGCGGTGACCGGGGAGCTGTTCTTT.

This clone was seen a handful of times. The rearrangement joins TRBV5-1 to TRBJ1-2, with TRBD1 identical over 7 bases. The V and J ends lost 0 bases and 1 base, in that order; junction bases with no gene match: 0. The CDR3 has 14 residues. Germline V gene lookup returns CDR1 SGHRS and CDR2 YFSETQ. DNA for the CDR3: TGCGCCAGCAGCTTGGGGGACAGTAACTATGGCTACACCTTC. It codes for CASSLGDSNYGYTF.

V is TRBV13 and J is TRBJ1-5; D is possibly TRBD1 (6 bases). V lost 6 bases and J lost 7, with 16 bases in between. The germline CDR1 and CDR2 sequences are PRHDT and FYEKMQ (reference sequence). CDR3 length: 14 residues. The CDR3 region is CASSSRGEGQPQHF. CDR3 DNA sequence: TGTGCCAGCAGTTCCAGGGGTGAAGGACAGCCCCAGCATTTT.

The chain carries TRBV6-5 and TRBJ2-1; TRBD1 is a possible D gene (5 bases). Trimming left V 0 bases short and J 5 bases short, with 14 bases between. This CDR3 is built from 16 residues. Germline V gene data show CDR1 as MNHEY and CDR2 as SVGAGI. CDR3 nucleotide sequence: TGTGCCAGCAGTTACTCACGCAGGGTAAATAACAATGAGCAGTTCTTC. Amino acids: CASSYSRRVNNNEQFF.